This paragraph covers one TCR beta chain sequence. Its antigen remains unidentified. TCRdb re-derived calls from the reads in MiXCR, one entry per CDR3 protein. The repertoire holds some 940,000 distinct CDR3 sequences, with approximately 33% as singletons. These data belong to a study of T cell repertoires in cytomegalovirus infection. Study information: It was recently identified HLA-C-restricted and well-studied HLA-B-restricted CMV epitopes that the study used. Indications came from public TCR beta signatures; they pointed to CMV infection and to a matching HLA type.

The junction had 11 bases not matched to a gene; V was cut back by 3 bases and J by 0 bases. There are 17 residues in the CDR3. Per the germline V gene, CDR1 is SQVTM and CDR2 is ANQGSEA. Study findings and constraints: Cumulative public TCR beta family frequency identified carriers of CMV plus the relevant HLA. HLA-C-restricted CMV clonotypes gave the most frequent clonotype in two of eight donors.

The starting material was cultured CD8+ T cells from PBMCs, obtained from culture after CMV antigen stimulation. The receptor comes from a human donor in good health (CMV status not recorded). Some clones in this sample may be carry-over from other donors' samples. V usage is TRBV29-1 and J usage is TRBJ1-3, with 7 bases identical to TRBD1. In DNA form, the CDR3 reads TGCAGCGTTGAGGAGGACAGGTCACCTTTCTCTGGAAACACCATATATTTT. Protein product: CSVEEDRSPFSGNTIYF.